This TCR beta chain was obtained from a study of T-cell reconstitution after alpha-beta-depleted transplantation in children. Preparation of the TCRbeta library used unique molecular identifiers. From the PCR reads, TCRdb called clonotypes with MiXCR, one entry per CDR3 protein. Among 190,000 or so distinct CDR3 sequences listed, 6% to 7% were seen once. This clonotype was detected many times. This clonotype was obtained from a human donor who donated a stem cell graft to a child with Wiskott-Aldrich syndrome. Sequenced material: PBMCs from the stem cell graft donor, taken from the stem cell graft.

The CDR3 nucleotides read TGTGCCAGCAGTTTCCAGGGATATGGCTACACCTTC. This gives the protein CASSFQGYGYTF. The V and J genes are TRBV12-3 or TRBV12-4 and TRBJ1-2; tentatively, D is TRBD1 (5 bases). This CDR3 has 12 amino acids. V was pared by 3 bases and J by 5 bases, with 7 bases between.